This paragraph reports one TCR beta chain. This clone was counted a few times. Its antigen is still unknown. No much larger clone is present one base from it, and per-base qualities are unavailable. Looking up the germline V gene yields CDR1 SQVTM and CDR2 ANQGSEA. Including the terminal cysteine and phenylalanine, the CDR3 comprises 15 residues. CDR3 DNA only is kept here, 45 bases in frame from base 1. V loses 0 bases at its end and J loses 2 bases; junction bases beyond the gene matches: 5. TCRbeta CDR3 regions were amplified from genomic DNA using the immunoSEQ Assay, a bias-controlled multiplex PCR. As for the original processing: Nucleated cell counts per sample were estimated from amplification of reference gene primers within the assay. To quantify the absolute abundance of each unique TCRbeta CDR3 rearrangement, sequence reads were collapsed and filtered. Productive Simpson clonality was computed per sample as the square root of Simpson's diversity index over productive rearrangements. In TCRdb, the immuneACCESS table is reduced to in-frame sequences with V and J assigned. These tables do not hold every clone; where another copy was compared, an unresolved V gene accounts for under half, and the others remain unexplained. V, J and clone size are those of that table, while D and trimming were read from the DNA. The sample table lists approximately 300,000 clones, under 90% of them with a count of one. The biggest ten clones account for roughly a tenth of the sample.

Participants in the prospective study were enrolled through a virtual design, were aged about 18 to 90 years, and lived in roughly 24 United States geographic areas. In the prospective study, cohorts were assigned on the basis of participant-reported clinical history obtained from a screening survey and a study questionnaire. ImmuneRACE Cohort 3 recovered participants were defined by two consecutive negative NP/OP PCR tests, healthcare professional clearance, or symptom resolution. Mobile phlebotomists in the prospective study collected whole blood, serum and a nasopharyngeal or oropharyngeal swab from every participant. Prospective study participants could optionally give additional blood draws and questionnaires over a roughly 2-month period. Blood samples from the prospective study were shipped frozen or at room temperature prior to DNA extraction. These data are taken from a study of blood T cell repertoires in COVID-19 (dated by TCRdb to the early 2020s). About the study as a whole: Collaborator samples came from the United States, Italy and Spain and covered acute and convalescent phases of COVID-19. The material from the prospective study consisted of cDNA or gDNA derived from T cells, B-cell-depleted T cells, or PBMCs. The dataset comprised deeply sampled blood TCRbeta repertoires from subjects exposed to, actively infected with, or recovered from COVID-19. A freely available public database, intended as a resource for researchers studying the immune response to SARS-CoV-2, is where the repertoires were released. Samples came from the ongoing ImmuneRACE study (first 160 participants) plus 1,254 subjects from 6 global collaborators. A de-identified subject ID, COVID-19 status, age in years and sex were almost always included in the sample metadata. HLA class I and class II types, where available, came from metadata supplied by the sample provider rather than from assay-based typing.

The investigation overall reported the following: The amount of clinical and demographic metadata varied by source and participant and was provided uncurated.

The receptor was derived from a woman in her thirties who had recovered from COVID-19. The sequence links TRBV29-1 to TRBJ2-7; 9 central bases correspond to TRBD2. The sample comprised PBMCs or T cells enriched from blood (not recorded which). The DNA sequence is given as TGCAGCGTTGAAGACCCTAGCGGGACTACCTACGAGCAGTACTTC. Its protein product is CSVEDPSGTTYEQYF.